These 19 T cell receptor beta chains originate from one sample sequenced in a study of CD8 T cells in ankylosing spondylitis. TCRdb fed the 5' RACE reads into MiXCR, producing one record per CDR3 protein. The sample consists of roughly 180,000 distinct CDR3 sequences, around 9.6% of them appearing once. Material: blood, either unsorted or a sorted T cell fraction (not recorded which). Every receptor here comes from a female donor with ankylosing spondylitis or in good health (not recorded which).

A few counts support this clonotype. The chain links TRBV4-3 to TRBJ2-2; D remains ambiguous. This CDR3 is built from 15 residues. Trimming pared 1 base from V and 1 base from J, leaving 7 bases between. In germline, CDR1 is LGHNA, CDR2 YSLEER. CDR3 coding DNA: TGCGCCAGCAGCCAAGGGGAAGGGAACACCGGGGAGCTGTTTTTT. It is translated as CASSQGEGNTGELFF.

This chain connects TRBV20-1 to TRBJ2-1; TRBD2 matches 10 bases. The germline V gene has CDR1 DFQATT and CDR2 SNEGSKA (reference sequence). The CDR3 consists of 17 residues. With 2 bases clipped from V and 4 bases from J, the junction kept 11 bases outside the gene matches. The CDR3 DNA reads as TGCAGTGCTAGATCACCCATTGGACTAGCGGAGTACAATGAGCAGTTCTTC. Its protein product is CSARSPIGLAEYNEQFF.

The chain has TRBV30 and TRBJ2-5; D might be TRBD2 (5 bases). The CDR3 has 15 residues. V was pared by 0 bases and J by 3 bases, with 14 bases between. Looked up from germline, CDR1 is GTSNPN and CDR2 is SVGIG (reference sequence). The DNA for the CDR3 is TGTGCCTGGAGTGTACCGGGTAGCGAGGAAGAGACCCAGTACTTC. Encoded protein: CAWSVPGSEEETQYF.

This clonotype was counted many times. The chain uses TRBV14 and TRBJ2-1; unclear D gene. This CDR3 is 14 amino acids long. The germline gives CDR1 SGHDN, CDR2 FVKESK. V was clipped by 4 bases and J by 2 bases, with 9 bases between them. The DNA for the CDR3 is TGTGCCAGCAGCCGCAAGGAAGCCTACAATGAGCAGTTCTTC. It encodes CASSRKEAYNEQFF.

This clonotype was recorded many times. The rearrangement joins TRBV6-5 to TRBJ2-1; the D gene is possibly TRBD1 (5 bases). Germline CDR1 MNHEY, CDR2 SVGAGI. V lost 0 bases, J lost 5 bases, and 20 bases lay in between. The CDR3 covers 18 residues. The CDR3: CASSYSRIFGAPNNEQFF. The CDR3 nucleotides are TGTGCCAGCAGTTACTCTCGGATTTTTGGGGCACCTAACAATGAGCAGTTCTTC.

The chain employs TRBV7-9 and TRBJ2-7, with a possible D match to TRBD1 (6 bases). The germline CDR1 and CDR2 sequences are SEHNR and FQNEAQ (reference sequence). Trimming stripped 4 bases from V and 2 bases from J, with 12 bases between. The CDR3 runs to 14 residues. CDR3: CASSSGTLTYEQYF. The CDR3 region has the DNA TGTGCCAGCAGCTCCGGGACACTTACCTACGAGCAGTACTTC. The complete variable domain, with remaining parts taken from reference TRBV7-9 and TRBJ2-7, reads DTGVSQNPRHKITKRGQNVTFRCDPISEHNRLYWYRQTLGQGPEFLTYFQNEAQLEKSRLLSDRFSAERPKGSFSTLEIQRTEQGDSAMYLCASSSGTLTYEQYFGPGTRLTVT.

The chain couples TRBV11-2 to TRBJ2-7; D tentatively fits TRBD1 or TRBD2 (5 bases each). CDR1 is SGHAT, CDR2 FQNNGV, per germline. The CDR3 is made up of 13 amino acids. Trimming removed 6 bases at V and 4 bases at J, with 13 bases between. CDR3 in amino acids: CASSPGAPYEQYF. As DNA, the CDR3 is TGTGCCAGCAGTCCCGGGGCCCCGTACGAGCAGTACTTC. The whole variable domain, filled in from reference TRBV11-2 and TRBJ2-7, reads EAGVAQSPRYKIIEKRQSVAFWCNPISGHATLYWYQQILGQGPKLLIQFQNNGVVDDSQLPKDRFSAERLKGVDSTLKIQPAKLEDSAVYLCASSPGAPYEQYFGPGTRLTVT.

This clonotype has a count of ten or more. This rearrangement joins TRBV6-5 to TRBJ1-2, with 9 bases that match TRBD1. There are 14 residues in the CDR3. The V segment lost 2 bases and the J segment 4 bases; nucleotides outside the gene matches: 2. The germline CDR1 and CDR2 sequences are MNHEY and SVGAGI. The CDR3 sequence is CASSYGQGSYGYTF. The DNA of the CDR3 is TGTGCCAGCAGTTACGGACAGGGGAGCTATGGCTACACCTTC.

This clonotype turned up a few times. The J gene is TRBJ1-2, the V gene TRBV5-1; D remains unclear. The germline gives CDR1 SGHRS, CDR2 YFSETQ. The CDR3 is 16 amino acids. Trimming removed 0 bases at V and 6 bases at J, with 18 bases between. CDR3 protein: CASSLEAVDVLDGYTF. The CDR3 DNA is TGCGCCAGCAGCTTGGAGGCTGTGGACGTTTTGGATGGCTACACCTTC.

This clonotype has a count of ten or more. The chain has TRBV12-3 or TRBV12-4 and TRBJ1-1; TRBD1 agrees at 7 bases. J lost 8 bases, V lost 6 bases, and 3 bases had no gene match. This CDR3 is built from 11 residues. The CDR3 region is CASRFRGEAFF. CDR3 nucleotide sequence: TGTGCCAGCAGATTCAGGGGGGAAGCTTTCTTT.

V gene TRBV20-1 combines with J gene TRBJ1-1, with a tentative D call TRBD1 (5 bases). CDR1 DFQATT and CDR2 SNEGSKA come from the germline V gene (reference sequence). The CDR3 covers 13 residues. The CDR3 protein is CRPGTGMNTEAFF. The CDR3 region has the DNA TGCAGGCCCGGGACGGGGATGAACACTGAAGCTTTCTTT.

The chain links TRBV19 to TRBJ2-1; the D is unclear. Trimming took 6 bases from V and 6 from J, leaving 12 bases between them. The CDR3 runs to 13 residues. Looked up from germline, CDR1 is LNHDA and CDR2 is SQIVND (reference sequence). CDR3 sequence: CASSPALANEQFF. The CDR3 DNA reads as TGTGCCAGTAGCCCGGCGTTAGCCAATGAGCAGTTCTTC.

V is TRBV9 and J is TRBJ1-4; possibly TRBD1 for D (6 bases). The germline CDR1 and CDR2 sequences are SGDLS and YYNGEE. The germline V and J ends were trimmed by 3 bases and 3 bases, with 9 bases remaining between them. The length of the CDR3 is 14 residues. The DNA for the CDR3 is TGTGCCAGCAGCGCAGGGGCGGCTAATGAAAAACTGTTTTTT. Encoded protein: CASSAGAANEKLFF.

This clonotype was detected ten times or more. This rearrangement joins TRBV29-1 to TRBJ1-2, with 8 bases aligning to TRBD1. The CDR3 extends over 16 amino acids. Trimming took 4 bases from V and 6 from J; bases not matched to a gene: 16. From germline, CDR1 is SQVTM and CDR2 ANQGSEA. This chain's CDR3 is CSVVLPAGTGGDGYTF. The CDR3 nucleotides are TGCAGCGTTGTCCTCCCCGCGGGGACAGGTGGCGATGGCTACACCTTC. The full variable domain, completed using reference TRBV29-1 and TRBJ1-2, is SAVISQKPSRDICQRGTSLTIQCQVDSQVTMMFWYRQQPGQSLTLIATANQGSEATYESGFVIDKFPISRPNLTFSTLTVSNMSPEDSSIYLCSVVLPAGTGGDGYTFGSGTRLTVV.

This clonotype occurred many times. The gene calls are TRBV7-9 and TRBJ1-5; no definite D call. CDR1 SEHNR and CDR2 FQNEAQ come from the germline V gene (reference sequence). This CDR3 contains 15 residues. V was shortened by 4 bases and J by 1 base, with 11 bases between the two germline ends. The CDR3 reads CASSSQQWSNQPQHF. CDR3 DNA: TGTGCCAGCAGCTCACAACAATGGAGCAATCAGCCCCAGCATTTT.

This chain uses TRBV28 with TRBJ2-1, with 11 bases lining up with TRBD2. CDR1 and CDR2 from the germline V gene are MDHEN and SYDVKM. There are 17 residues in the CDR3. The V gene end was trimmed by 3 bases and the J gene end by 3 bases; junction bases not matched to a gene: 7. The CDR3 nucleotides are TGTGCCAGCAGTTTCGAATTCCTAGCGGGGGGCTACAATGAGCAGTTCTTC. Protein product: CASSFEFLAGGYNEQFF.

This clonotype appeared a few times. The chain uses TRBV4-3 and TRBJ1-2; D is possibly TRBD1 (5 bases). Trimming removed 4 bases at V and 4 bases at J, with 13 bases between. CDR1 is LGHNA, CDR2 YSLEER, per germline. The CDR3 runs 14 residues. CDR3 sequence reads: CASSPGADGYGYTF. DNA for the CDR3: TGCGCCAGCAGCCCCGGGGCAGATGGCTATGGCTACACCTTC.

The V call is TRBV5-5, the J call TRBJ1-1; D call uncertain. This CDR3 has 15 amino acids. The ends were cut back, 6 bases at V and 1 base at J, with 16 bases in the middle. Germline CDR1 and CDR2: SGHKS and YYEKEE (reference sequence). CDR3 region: CASTPGSLGNTEAFF. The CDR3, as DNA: TGTGCCAGCACCCCCGGGTCCCTCGGGAACACTGAAGCTTTCTTT.

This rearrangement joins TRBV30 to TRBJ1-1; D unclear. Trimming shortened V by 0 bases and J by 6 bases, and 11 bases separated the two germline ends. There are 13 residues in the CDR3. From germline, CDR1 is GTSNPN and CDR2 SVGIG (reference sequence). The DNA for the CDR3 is TGTGCCTGGAGTGTACTTCCCGGGGCTGAAGCTTTCTTT. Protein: CAWSVLPGAEAFF.